These 23 T cell receptor beta chains share one sample of origin, sequenced in a study of T cells in Graves' hyperthyroidism and ophthalmopathy. The CDR3 regions of TCR beta were amplified from RNA transcripts. TCR CDR3 regions were first amplified by RT-PCR with HTBI primers. MiXCR was run by TCRdb on the multiplex PCR reads, yielding one entry per CDR3 protein. The data contain fewer than 550,000 distinct CDR3 sequences, approximately 14% of them singletons. The sequencing sample was made of blood. These receptors all stem from a young woman with Graves' hyperthyroidism.

Notes on this clonotype: This could be a read error, since a much larger clone is one nucleotide away. V usage is TRBV11-2 and J usage is TRBJ2-7; D ambiguous. Deletions cut 8 bases from V and 9 bases from J, with 17 bases between. The CDR3 runs to 12 residues. Germline-derived CDR1 and CDR2 are SGHAT and FQNNGV. CDR3 in DNA: TGTGCCAGCGGCCACCGATCCAGTGGGCAGTACTTC. Translation: CASGHRSSGQYF. The full variable domain, in which reference TRBV11-2 and TRBJ2-7 provide the parts outside the CDR3, is EAGVAQSPRYKIIEKRQSVAFWCNPISGHATLYWYQQILGQGPKLLIQFQNNGVVDDSQLPKDRFSAERLKGVDSTLKIQPAKLEDSAVYLCASGHRSSGQYFGPGTRLTVT.

The chain links TRBV4-1 to TRBJ1-3, with 7 bases fitting TRBD1. The germline V gene has CDR1 MGHRA and CDR2 YSYEKL. The CDR3 sequence is 21 residues long. V was clipped by 1 base and J by 4 bases; unmatched bases: 22. The CDR3 coding sequence is TGCGCCAGCAGCCAAGTTGTGAGTGATAGGGGGCTAAGAAGGTCCGGAAACACCATATATTTT. Encoded protein: CASSQVVSDRGLRRSGNTIYF.

J is TRBJ2-5 and V is TRBV6-5; D tentatively fits TRBD1 or TRBD2 (5 bases each). This CDR3 has 14 amino acids. V shed 0 bases and J shed 6 bases, with 11 bases lying between them. In germline, CDR1 is MNHEY, CDR2 SVGAGI. Here the CDR3 DNA reads TGTGCCAGCAGTTACTCCGGGGCACAAAAGACCCAGTACTTC. Its translation is CASSYSGAQKTQYF.

This clonotype has ten or more counts. This chain uses TRBV10-3 with TRBJ1-1, with D tentatively TRBD1 (5 bases). Deletions cut 0 bases from V and 4 bases from J, with 6 bases between. Germline lookup yields CDR1 ENHRY and CDR2 SYGVKD. The CDR3 spans 13 residues. This CDR3 is CAISESGGTEAFF. CDR3 coding DNA: TGTGCCATCAGTGAGTCCGGGGGCACTGAAGCTTTCTTT.

The chain has TRBV4-1 and TRBJ1-1, with no clear D. V shed 3 bases and J shed 0 bases, with 8 bases lying between them. The CDR3 runs to 14 residues. The germline V gene has CDR1 MGHRA and CDR2 YSYEKL. In nucleotides, the CDR3 is TGCGCCAGCAGCCAGACGACCGTGAACACTGAAGCTTTCTTT. Translation gives CASSQTTVNTEAFF.

The chain is built from TRBV11-2 and TRBJ2-7; 7 bases are shared with TRBD1. Germline V gene data show CDR1 as SGHAT and CDR2 as FQNNGV. The ends lost 6 bases at V and 0 bases at J; junction bases unmatched: 17. The CDR3 has 18 amino acids. Here the CDR3 DNA reads TGTGCCAGCAGTTACTCCTCTTACAGGGGTCTTCGCTCCTACGAGCAGTACTTC. Translation gives CASSYSSYRGLRSYEQYF.

In this sample, this clonotype turned up many times. The CDR3 here is CASSLERGWGNEQFF. The CDR3 coding sequence is TGTGCCAGCAGCTTAGAGCGGGGGTGGGGCAATGAGCAGTTCTTC. V is TRBV13 and J is TRBJ2-1; 8 nucleotides line up with TRBD2. Germline lookup yields CDR1 PRHDT and CDR2 FYEKMQ (reference sequence). After removal of 1 base from V and 6 bases from J, the junction contained 5 bases not matched to a gene. The CDR3 length is 15 residues.

This clonotype was seen a handful of times. Germline is not matched at one junction end, which may reflect a read error. This chain links TRBV10-3 with TRBJ2-7, with D possibly called TRBD1 or TRBD2 (6 bases each). The CDR3 covers 17 residues. Germline lookup yields CDR1 ENHRY and CDR2 SYGVKD. The CDR3 DNA sequence: TGTGCCATCAGTGGGCACCGGGGGCAGGGGAAAAACTACGAGCAGTGCTTC. This encodes CAISGHRGQGKNYEQCF.

This clonotype was detected many times. J is TRBJ2-1 and V is TRBV5-1; 7 nucleotides match TRBD2. The J segment lost 6 bases and the V segment lost 6 bases, leaving 9 bases of the junction unmatched. In germline, CDR1 is SGHRS, CDR2 YFSETQ. There are 14 residues in the CDR3. The DNA of the CDR3 is TGCGCCAGCAAACTAGCGAGCTACAGCAATGAGCAGTTCTTC. Its protein is CASKLASYSNEQFF.

This clonotype showed up many times. The chain combines TRBV20-1 with TRBJ2-3; TRBD1 matches 9 bases. The CDR3 length is 13 residues. Germline CDR1 and CDR2: DFQATT and SNEGSKA (reference sequence). DNA of the CDR3: TGCAGCGGAATCGGACAGGGGACAGATACGCAGTATTTT. Residues: CSGIGQGTDTQYF.

This clonotype came up many times. J is TRBJ2-1 and V is TRBV2; 9 bases map to TRBD1. The germline CDR1 and CDR2 sequences are SNHLY and FYNNEI. This CDR3 region has 15 residues. V lost 1 base to trimming and J lost 7 bases; unmatched junction nucleotides: 5. In DNA, the CDR3 is TGTGCCAGCAGTGAAGGTGGGACAGGGAGGAATGAGCAGTTCTTC. Its translation: CASSEGGTGRNEQFF.

In its sample, this clonotype was seen many times. The V call is TRBV20-1, the J call TRBJ1-2; no reliable D call. This CDR3 is built from 12 residues. Germline loops: CDR1 DFQATT, CDR2 SNEGSKA (reference sequence). V shed 2 bases and J shed 4 bases, with 8 bases lying between them. Here the CDR3 DNA reads TGCAGTGCTAGATTGTGGAGCTATGGCTACACCTTC. Translation gives CSARLWSYGYTF.

There are many counts of this clonotype. V gene TRBV3-1 combines with J gene TRBJ2-1, with 14 bases identical to TRBD2. The CDR3 contains 14 residues. With 7 bases clipped from V and 9 bases from J, the junction kept 5 bases outside the gene matches. CDR1 LGHDT and CDR2 YNNKEL come from the germline V gene (reference sequence). CDR3 coding DNA: TGTGCCAGCACCGGGACTAGCGGGAGTAGTGAGCAGTTCTTC. Residues: CASTGTSGSSEQFF.

The chain recombines TRBV19 with TRBJ2-7; the D is unclear. Germline CDR1 is LNHDA and CDR2 is SQIVND (reference sequence). V lost 3 bases and J 4 bases, leaving 13 bases between the germline ends. The CDR3 consists of 14 residues. CDR3 coding DNA: TGTGCCAGTAGTATGGCGATTAGTTCTTACGAGCAGTACTTC. This codes for CASSMAISSYEQYF. The complete variable domain, with remaining parts taken from reference TRBV19 and TRBJ2-7, reads DGGITQSPKYLFRKEGQNVTLSCEQNLNHDAMYWYRQDPGQGLRLIYYSQIVNDFQKGDIAEGYSVSREKKESFPLTVTSAQKNPTAFYLCASSMAISSYEQYFGPGTRLTVT.

This clonotype was observed a few times. This rearrangement joins TRBV18 to TRBJ1-2; 9 nucleotides agree with TRBD1. CDR3 size: 15 residues. J gave up 6 bases and V 0 bases, and 5 bases lay outside the gene matches. The V gene's germline CDR1 is KGHSH and CDR2 LQKENI. The CDR3 sequence: CASSPPGTGNNGYTF. CDR3 nucleotides: TGTGCCAGCTCACCACCTGGGACAGGGAACAATGGCTACACCTTC.

This clonotype showed up many times. The chain uses TRBV11-3 and TRBJ1-1, with D maybe TRBD1 (6 bases). CDR3 size: 14 residues. Germline V CDR1 and CDR2: SGHNT, YENEEA. Trimming left V 3 bases short and J 5 bases short, with 13 bases between. The CDR3: CASSFEQGWTEAFF. CDR3 sequence (DNA): TGTGCCAGCAGCTTCGAACAGGGTTGGACTGAAGCTTTCTTT.

This clonotype was counted many times. The J gene is TRBJ1-1, the V gene TRBV6-6, with 7 bases aligning to TRBD1. Germline V gives CDR1 MNHNY, CDR2 SVGAGI (reference sequence). V was clipped by 0 bases and J by 6 bases; unmatched bases: 1. The CDR3 runs to 13 residues. CDR3 DNA sequence: TGTGCCAGCAGTTACTCGACAGGGCCTGAAGCTTTCTTT. Protein: CASSYSTGPEAFF.

This clonotype was seen repeatedly, ten times or more. CDR3 sequence reads: CASSGGQNSYEQYF. The CDR3 coding sequence is TGCGCCAGCAGCGGGGGACAGAACTCCTACGAGCAGTACTTC. The chain couples TRBV5-1 to TRBJ2-7, with TRBD1 matching over 7 bases. J gave up 0 bases and V 4 bases, and 4 bases lay outside the gene matches. This CDR3 comprises 14 residues. CDR1 and CDR2 from the germline V gene are SGHRS and YFSETQ. Looking up the rest from reference TRBV5-1 and TRBJ2-7 gives the full variable domain: KAGVTQTPRYLIKTRGQQVTLSCSPISGHRSVSWYQQTPGQGLQFLFEYFSETQRNKGNFPGRFSGRQFSNSRSEMNVSTLELGDSALYLCASSGGQNSYEQYFGPGTRLTVT.

This clonotype was observed many times. This chain links TRBV7-9 with TRBJ2-5; D is uncertain. The V end was cut by 1 base, the J end by 5 bases, with 11 bases between. The CDR3 runs 14 residues. Germline V CDR1 and CDR2: SEHNR, FQNEAQ (reference sequence). The CDR3 is CASSLGHPAETQYF. CDR3 DNA: TGTGCCAGCAGCTTAGGGCACCCCGCGGAGACCCAGTACTTC.

The table lists this clonotype with many counts. The chain combines TRBV20-1 with TRBJ2-3; 8 bases match TRBD2. After removal of 2 bases from V and 0 bases from J, the junction contained 13 bases not matched to a gene. The length of the CDR3 is 18 residues. Germline loops: CDR1 DFQATT, CDR2 SNEGSKA (reference sequence). CDR3 coding DNA: TGCAGTGCTAGAACTAACGCTCCTCTAGCGGGTAGCACAGATACGCAGTATTTT. It codes for CSARTNAPLAGSTDTQYF.

This clonotype was seen ten or more times. This chain joins TRBV28 and TRBJ1-5; D possibly corresponds to TRBD1 (6 bases). The CDR3 loop spans 14 amino acids. In germline, CDR1 is MDHEN, CDR2 SYDVKM. Trimming cost V 4 bases and J 3 bases, with 10 bases left between them. The CDR3 loop is CASSSGQFNQPQHF. In nucleotides, the CDR3 is TGTGCCAGCAGTTCGGGACAATTCAATCAGCCCCAGCATTTT.

This clonotype was recorded many times. The V and J genes are TRBV20-1 and TRBJ2-5; 7 bases match TRBD2. The germline CDR1 and CDR2 sequences are DFQATT and SNEGSKA (reference sequence). The J segment lost 4 bases and the V segment lost 1 base, leaving 6 bases of the junction unmatched. This CDR3 has 14 residues. CDR3 region: CSARGWEGRETQYF. DNA of the CDR3: TGCAGTGCTAGAGGGTGGGAGGGGAGAGAGACCCAGTACTTC.

Only a few counts were recorded for this clonotype. This sequence joins TRBV18 and TRBJ1-1; 9 bases agree with TRBD1. In germline, CDR1 is KGHSH, CDR2 LQKENI. The V and J ends lost 6 bases and 3 bases, in that order; junction bases with no gene match: 14. The CDR3 runs to 17 residues. In DNA form, the CDR3 reads TGTGCCAGCTCCCCCCCAAATACAGGGGGCAGGTACACTGAAGCTTTCTTT. It yields the protein CASSPPNTGGRYTEAFF.